These T cell receptor beta chains were read from a single sample in a study of cytomegalovirus exposure and HLA in healthy donors. Using immunoSEQ multiplex PCR, the repertoire was profiled, and TCRdb retains in-frame clones only, with some absent. This sample has nearly 300,000 clones, with 70% to 90% found just once. Input material: PBMCs. All receptors derive from a middle-aged man in good health and CMV-seropositive. CDR3s include the opening cysteine and the closing phenylalanine or tryptophan. Each record gives: D gene, J gene, clone size, V gene, CDR3 DNA, CDR3 protein. The D gene is left open where the match is weak. Size is omitted from some rows. Given values are once, few, many or a class for expanded clones.

>.|TRBJ2-5|few|TRBV5-6
TGTGCCAGCAGCCCCTGGACAGGAGGGGAGACCCAGTACTTC
CASSPWTGGETQYF
>.|TRBJ1-1|few|TRBV6-5
TGTGCCAGCAGTTACTCGGGGGGAGGAGGCTCTGAAGCTTTCTTT
CASSYSGGGGSEAFF
>.|TRBJ2-1|.|TRBV7-8
TGTGCCAGCAGCTTTCACCCGGGAATTGCCAATGAGCAGTTCTTC
CASSFHPGIANEQFF
>TRBD1|TRBJ2-7|.|TRBV6-1
TGTGCCAGCAGTACGGGGGCGGGACAGGGCTACGAGCAGTACTTC
CASSTGAGQGYEQYF
>.|TRBJ1-5|once|TRBV6-6
TGTGCCAGCACCCTAGCCCTAAATCAGCCCCAGCATTTT
CASTLALNQPQHF
>TRBD1|TRBJ1-5|.|TRBV7-2
TGTGCCAGCGCTTCAGGGGGAGGAAATCAGCCCCAGCATTTT
CASASGGGNQPQHF
>TRBD2|TRBJ2-2|.|TRBV27
TGTGCCAGCTCTCTAGCGGGACCTAACACCGGGGAGCTGTTTTTT
CASSLAGPNTGELFF
>TRBD2|TRBJ2-7|.|TRBV6-5
TGTGCCAGCGGAATAGCGGGAGTATTCTCCTACGAGCAGTACTTC
CASGIAGVFSYEQYF
>.|TRBJ2-5|.|TRBV28
TGTGCCAGCCAGCGATATCAGGGTGCGACCCAGTACTTC
CASQRYQGATQYF
>TRBD1|TRBJ2-5|.|TRBV5-6
TGTGCCAGCAGCTGGTTGGACAGGGGGCAAGAGACCCAGTACTTC
CASSWLDRGQETQYF
>.|TRBJ2-7|.|TRBV5-4
TGTGCCAGCAGCCAAGACAGAAGCTCCTACGAGCAGTACTTC
CASSQDRSSYEQYF
>.|TRBJ2-5|.|TRBV7-8
TGTGCCAGCAGCCCAACTCTAGCTCACCAAGAGACCCAGTACTTC
CASSPTLAHQETQYF
>.|TRBJ2-3|.|TRBV5-4
TGTGCCAGCAGCACCCAGGGCACAGATACGCAGTATTTT
CASSTQGTDTQYF
>.|TRBJ2-7|few|TRBV7-9
TGTGCCAGCAGCCCGCGTGTACCTAGGTCCTACGAGCAGTACTTC
CASSPRVPRSYEQYF
>.|TRBJ1-5|.|TRBV27
TGTGCCAGCAGTTTGGTTCCGGGCAATCAGCCCCAGCATTTT
CASSLVPGNQPQHF
>.|TRBJ2-7|.|TRBV7-2
TGTGCCAGCAGCCCGTCCCTGTCCTACGAGCAGTACTTC
CASSPSLSYEQYF
>.|TRBJ2-1|.|TRBV5-1
TGCGCCAGCAGCTCAGGCCCCGGGGGGCTAGGGTCCTACAATGAGCAGTTCTTC
CASSSGPGGLGSYNEQFF
>TRBD2|TRBJ2-3|.|TRBV7-3
TGTGCCAGCAGCTTGGGAGGGGTCACAGATACGCAGTATTTT
CASSLGGVTDTQYF
>TRBD1|TRBJ2-3|once|TRBV4-2
TGTGCCAGCAGCCAAGCCTCAGACAGGGGGTGGGCAGATACGCAGTATTTT
CASSQASDRGWADTQYF
>.|TRBJ1-5|.|TRBV18
TGTGCCAGCTCTCGCGGACAGCACAATCAGCCCCAGCATTTT
CASSRGQHNQPQHF
>TRBD1|TRBJ2-3|.|TRBV29-1
TGCAGCGTTCCCAGGGGGTCAATAAGCACAGATACGCAGTATTTT
CSVPRGSISTDTQYF
>TRBD1|TRBJ2-7|.|TRBV29-1
TGCAGCGCCAAAGGGACAGCGTCCGAGCAGTACTTC
CSAKGTASEQYF
>TRBD2|TRBJ2-7|.|TRBV5-4
TGTGCCAGCAGCCCAACTAGCGGGAGCCACTCCTACGAGCAGTACTTC
CASSPTSGSHSYEQYF
>.|TRBJ2-7|.|TRBV11-2
TGTGCCAGCAGCTCAGTACGGGCGAGCGGGCCCTCCTACGAGCAGTACTTC
CASSSVRASGPSYEQYF
>TRBD1|TRBJ1-1|.|TRBV28
TGTGCCAGCAGTCATCGGACAGGGTCCGCCACTGAAGCTTTCTTT
CASSHRTGSATEAFF
>.|TRBJ2-6|.|TRBV5-6
TGTGCCAGCAGCTTGGTCCAGGGCCGGCCTGGGGCCAACGTCCTGACTTTC
CASSLVQGRPGANVLTF
>TRBD1|TRBJ2-3|.|TRBV6-6
TGTGCCAGCAGTCCATCGACAGGACAGGGGGATACGCAGTATTTT
CASSPSTGQGDTQYF
>.|TRBJ2-1|.|TRBV9
TGTGCCAGCAGCGCGGGACTTAGCATCGATGAGCAGTTCTTC
CASSAGLSIDEQFF
>TRBD2|TRBJ2-7|.|TRBV11-2
TGTGCCAGCAGCTTAGTAGCGGGAGAACTCTACGAGCAGTACTTC
CASSLVAGELYEQYF
>.|TRBJ2-1|.|TRBV19
TGTGCCAGTAGTATCGGGAACTACAATGAGCAGTTCTTC
CASSIGNYNEQFF
>TRBD1|TRBJ2-5|.|TRBV9
TGTGCCAGCACCAGCGGGACAGGGGACCAAGAGACCCAGTACTTC
CASTSGTGDQETQYF
>TRBD1|TRBJ2-3|once|TRBV6-5
TGTGCCAGCAGTTACCAACAGGGGGCAGGGGATACGCAGTATTTT
CASSYQQGAGDTQYF